The TCR beta chain under discussion was sequenced for a study of post-analysis software for immune sequencing data. Findings and caveats of the study: Normalized Chao1 diversity in multiple sclerosis patients fell significantly below that of controls.

Unique molecular identifiers were built into the TCR beta cDNA libraries. MiXCR, applied by TCRdb to the PCR reads, yields one record per CDR3 protein. The data show around 200,000 distinct CDR3 sequences, about 30% seen once. There are a few counts of this clonotype. What it recognizes is unknown. The sequence came from a girl between 2 and 17 years old with multiple sclerosis. The sequenced material came from blood.

This CDR3 is CASRLPKARYGYTF. The CDR3 nucleotides are TGTGCCAGCAGGTTACCCAAGGCCCGCTATGGCTACACCTTC. The chain joins TRBV28 to TRBJ1-2; D is uncertain. Deletions cut 6 bases from V and 4 bases from J, with 15 bases between. CDR3 size: 14 residues. Germline V gives CDR1 MDHEN, CDR2 SYDVKM.